This T cell receptor beta chain comes out of a study of T cell repertoires in cytomegalovirus infection (dated by TCRdb to the late 2010s). Looking at the study overall: Recently identified HLA-C-restricted CMV epitopes, whose presentation resists viral immunomodulation, were targeted by peptide stimulations together with well-studied HLA-B-restricted epitopes. Donor HLA type was relevant to the analysis, as public TCR beta signatures indicated carriage of CMV infection together with the matching HLA type. Broad study findings and their caveats: In the ex vivo response, HLA-C-restricted CMV-specific TCR beta clonotypes were dominant, and in two of eight donors the single most frequent clonotype came from this HLA-C-restricted group. In both this cohort and an independent roughly 350-donor cohort, the cumulative frequency of public TCR beta family members distinguished carriers of CMV infection plus the relevant HLA type.

TCRdb records Illumina HiSeq 1500 as the sequencer. The public reads were quality trimmed at Q25 with fastp and then assembled into clones with MiXCR by TCRdb, keeping productive beta chains. Each entry merges the rows of one CDR3 protein and shows their most common DNA and genes. The sample data list about 920,000 distinct CDR3 sequences, and roughly 30% of these were observed just once. The ten most abundant clones make up 11% to 15% of the sample. This sample's treatment or condition label indicates: in vitro stimulation with specific CMV peptide epitopes to enrich CMV-specific T cells. A few counts support this clonotype. It lacks a known antigen. No clone much larger than this one lies a single base away; base qualities are absent. V sheds 3 bases and J sheds 8 bases, leaving 8 bases between their ends. The CDR3 numbers 12 residues from cysteine through phenylalanine. CDR3 DNA only is kept here, 36 bases in frame from base 1. The CDR1 and CDR2 encoded by the germline V gene are SGHVS and FNYEAQ.

Material: cultured CD8+ T cells from PBMCs, obtained from culture after CMV antigen stimulation. This chain is built from TRBV7-6 and TRBJ2-1, with no confidently assigned D gene. The clonotype originates from a human donor in good health (CMV status not recorded). Some clones in this sample may be carry-over from other donors' samples. The DNA sequence follows: TGTGCCAGCAGCTTTGGTAGGGATGAGCAGTTCTTC. It is translated as CASSFGRDEQFF.